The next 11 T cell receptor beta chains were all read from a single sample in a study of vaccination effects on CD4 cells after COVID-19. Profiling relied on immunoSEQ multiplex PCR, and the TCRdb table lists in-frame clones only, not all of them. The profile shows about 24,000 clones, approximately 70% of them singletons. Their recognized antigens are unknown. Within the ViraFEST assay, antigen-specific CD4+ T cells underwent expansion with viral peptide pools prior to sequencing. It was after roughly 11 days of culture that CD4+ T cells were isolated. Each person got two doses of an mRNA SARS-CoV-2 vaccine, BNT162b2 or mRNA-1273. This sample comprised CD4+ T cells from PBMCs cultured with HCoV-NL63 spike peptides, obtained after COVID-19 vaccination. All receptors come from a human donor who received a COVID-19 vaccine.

CDR3 DNA: TGTGCCATCAGTGTATCCGAAGTAAGCTATGGCTACACCTTC. It yields the protein CAISVSEVSYGYTF. V is TRBV10-3 and J is TRBJ1-2, with no clear D. CDR3 length: 14 residues. Deletions cut 4 bases from V and 4 bases from J, with 13 bases between. Germline V gene data show CDR1 as ENHRY and CDR2 as SYGVKD.

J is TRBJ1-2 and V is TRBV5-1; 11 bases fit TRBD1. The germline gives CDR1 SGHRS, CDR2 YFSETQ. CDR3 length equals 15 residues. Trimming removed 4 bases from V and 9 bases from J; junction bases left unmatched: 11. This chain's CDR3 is CASSATPGQGERYTF. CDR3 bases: TGCGCCAGCAGCGCGACACCGGGACAGGGGGAACGCTACACCTTC.

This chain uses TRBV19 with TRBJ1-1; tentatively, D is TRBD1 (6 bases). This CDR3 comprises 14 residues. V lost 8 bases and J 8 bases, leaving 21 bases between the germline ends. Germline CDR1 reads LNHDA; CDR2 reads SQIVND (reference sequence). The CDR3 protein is CASSSGWGAQEAFF. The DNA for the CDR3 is TGTGCCAGTTCCTCGGGGTGGGGGGCGCAGGAAGCTTTCTTT.

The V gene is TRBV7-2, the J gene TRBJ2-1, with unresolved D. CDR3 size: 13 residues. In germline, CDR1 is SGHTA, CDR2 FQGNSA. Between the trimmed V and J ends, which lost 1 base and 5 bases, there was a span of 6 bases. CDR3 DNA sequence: TGTGCCAGCAGCTTAGATACTGACAATGAGCAGTTCTTC. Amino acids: CASSLDTDNEQFF. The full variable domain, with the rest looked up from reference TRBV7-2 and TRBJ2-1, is GAGVSQSPSNKVTEKGKDVELRCDPISGHTALYWYRQSLGQGLEFLIYFQGNSAPDKSGLPSDRFSAERTGGSVSTLTIQRTQQEDSAVYLCASSLDTDNEQFFGPGTRLTVL.

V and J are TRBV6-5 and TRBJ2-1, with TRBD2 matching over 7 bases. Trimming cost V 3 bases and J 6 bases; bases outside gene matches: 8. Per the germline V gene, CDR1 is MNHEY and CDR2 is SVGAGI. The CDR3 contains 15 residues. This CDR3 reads CASSYESSGLNEQFF. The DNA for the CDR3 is TGTGCCAGCAGTTATGAGTCTAGCGGACTCAATGAGCAGTTCTTC.

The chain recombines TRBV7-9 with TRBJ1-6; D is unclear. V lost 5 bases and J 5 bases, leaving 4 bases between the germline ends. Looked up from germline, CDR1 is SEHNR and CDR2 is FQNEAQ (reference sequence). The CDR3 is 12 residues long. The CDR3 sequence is CASSADNSPLHF. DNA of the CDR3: TGTGCCAGCAGCGCGGATAATTCACCCCTCCACTTT.

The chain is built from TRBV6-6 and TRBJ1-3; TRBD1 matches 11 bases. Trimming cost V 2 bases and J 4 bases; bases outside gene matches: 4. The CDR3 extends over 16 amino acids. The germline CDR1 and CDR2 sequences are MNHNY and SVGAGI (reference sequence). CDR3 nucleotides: TGTGCCAGCAGTTACGGACAGGGGGCGTGGGGAAACACCATATATTTT. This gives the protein CASSYGQGAWGNTIYF.

The CDR3 protein is CASRRTGGGETQYF. CDR3 DNA sequence: TGTGCCAGCAGGCGTACAGGGGGCGGTGAGACCCAGTACTTC. V and J are TRBV7-9 and TRBJ2-5; 9 bases agree with TRBD1. The CDR3 contains 14 residues. J gave up 5 bases and V 6 bases, and 7 bases lay outside the gene matches. Germline V gives CDR1 SEHNR, CDR2 FQNEAQ (reference sequence). Drawing the rest from reference TRBV7-9 and TRBJ2-5, the complete variable domain is DTGVSQNPRHKITKRGQNVTFRCDPISEHNRLYWYRQTLGQGPEFLTYFQNEAQLEKSRLLSDRFSAERPKGSFSTLEIQRTEQGDSAMYLCASRRTGGGETQYFGPGTRLLVL.

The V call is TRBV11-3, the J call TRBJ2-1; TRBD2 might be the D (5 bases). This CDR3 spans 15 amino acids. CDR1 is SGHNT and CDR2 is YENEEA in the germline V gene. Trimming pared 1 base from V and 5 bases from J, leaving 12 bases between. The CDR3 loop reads CASSLGWEIHNEQFF. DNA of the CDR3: TGTGCCAGCAGCTTAGGGTGGGAGATCCACAATGAGCAGTTCTTC.

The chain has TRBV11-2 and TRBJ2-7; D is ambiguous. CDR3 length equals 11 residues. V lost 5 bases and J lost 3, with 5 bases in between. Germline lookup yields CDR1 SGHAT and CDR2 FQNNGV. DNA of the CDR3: TGTGCCAGCAGCCCAGACTACGAGCAGTACTTC. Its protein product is CASSPDYEQYF.

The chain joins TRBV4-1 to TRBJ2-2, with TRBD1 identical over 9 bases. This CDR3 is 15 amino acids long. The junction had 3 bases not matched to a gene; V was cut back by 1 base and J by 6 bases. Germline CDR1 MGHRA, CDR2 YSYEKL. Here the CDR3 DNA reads TGCGCCAGCAGCCAAGGACAGGGGGGATCCGGGGAGCTGTTTTTT. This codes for CASSQGQGGSGELFF.